Sequencing of this T cell receptor beta chain was carried out in a study of regulatory T cells in long-lasting Graves disease. Overall study findings and caveats: Lower TCR diversity characterized persistent Graves' patients relative to newly diagnosed patients.

Combining iRepertoire HTBI primers with Arm-PCR of CDR3 regions, the authors built TCR beta libraries. From the multiplex PCR reads, TCRdb called clonotypes with MiXCR, one entry per CDR3 protein. This sample carries some 370,000 distinct CDR3 sequences, less than 30% of them seen once, and the ten largest clones take under 35%. Time point defined: persistent/refractory GD, antithyroid drugs over 5 years with positive TRAb. Following extraction of RNA from PBMCs, that RNA was used to make the TCR library. The table lists this clonotype with a few counts. The antigen remains unidentified. V dropped 3 bases and J dropped 6; count of bases not matched to a gene: 11. Germline V gene lookup returns CDR1 ENHRY and CDR2 SYGVKD. The CDR3 runs 16 residues.

This TCR derives from a woman between 35 and 50 years old with Graves disease. The chain links TRBV10-3 to TRBJ2-1, with 7 bases identical to TRBD2. Source: peripheral blood mononuclear cells (PBMCs), taken when the disease was refractory, from a patient treated with antithyroid drugs. CDR3 coding DNA: TGTGCCATCAGTGAAGGTCGGGCGGGAGTGAGCAATGAGCAGTTCTTC. It is translated as CAISEGRAGVSNEQFF.